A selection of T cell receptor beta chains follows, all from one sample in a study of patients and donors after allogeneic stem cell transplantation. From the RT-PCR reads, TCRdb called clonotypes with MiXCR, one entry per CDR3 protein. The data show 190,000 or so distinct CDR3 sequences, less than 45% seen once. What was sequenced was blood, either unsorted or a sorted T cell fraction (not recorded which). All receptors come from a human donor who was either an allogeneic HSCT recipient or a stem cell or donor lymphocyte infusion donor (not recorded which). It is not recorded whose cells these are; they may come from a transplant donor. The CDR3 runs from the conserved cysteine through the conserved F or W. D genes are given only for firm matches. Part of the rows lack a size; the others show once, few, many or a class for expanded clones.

CDR3aa: CASSSRHYGYTF
CDR3nt: TGTGCCAGCAGCTCGCGGCACTATGGCTACACCTTC
j_gene: TRBJ1-2
abundance: .
len: 12
d_gene: .
v_gene: TRBV11-1

CDR3aa: CASSWTDEETQYF
CDR3nt: TGTGCCAGCAGTTGGACGGACGAAGAGACCCAGTACTTC
j_gene: TRBJ2-5
abundance: few
len: 13
d_gene: .
v_gene: TRBV27

CDR3aa: CATCDSGPFDQPQHF
CDR3nt: TGTGCCACCTGTGATTCCGGGCCCTTTGATCAGCCCCAGCATTTT
j_gene: TRBJ1-5
abundance: .
len: 15
d_gene: .
v_gene: TRBV24-1

CDR3aa: CASSPPGRGRTEAFF
CDR3nt: TGTGCCAGCTCACCACCGGGCAGGGGGAGGACTGAAGCTTTCTTT
j_gene: TRBJ1-1
abundance: .
len: 15
d_gene: TRBD1
v_gene: TRBV18

CDR3aa: CASRTGTPRCNYGYTF
CDR3nt: TGTGCCAGCAGGACCGGGACACCGCGCTGTAACTATGGCTACACCTTC
j_gene: TRBJ1-2
abundance: .
len: 16
d_gene: .
v_gene: TRBV12-3/TRBV12-4

CDR3aa: CASRTRTSATLFF
CDR3nt: TGTGCCAGCAGAACACGGACTAGCGCGACGCTGTTTTTT
j_gene: TRBJ2-2
abundance: .
len: 13
d_gene: TRBD2
v_gene: TRBV28

CDR3aa: CASSSRGGYLYNEQFF
CDR3nt: TGTGCCAGCAGCTCAAGAGGCGGCTACCTCTACAATGAGCAGTTCTTC
j_gene: TRBJ2-1
abundance: .
len: 16
d_gene: .
v_gene: TRBV27

CDR3aa: CASSLRDRDSSPLHF
CDR3nt: TGTGCCAGCAGTTTGAGGGACAGGGACAGTTCACCCCTCCACTTT
j_gene: TRBJ1-6
abundance: few
len: 15
d_gene: TRBD1
v_gene: TRBV12-3/TRBV12-4

CDR3aa: CASSPGLAGGNEQFF
CDR3nt: TGTGCCAGCAGTCCGGGACTAGCGGGAGGGAATGAGCAGTTCTTC
j_gene: TRBJ2-1
abundance: few
len: 15
d_gene: TRBD2
v_gene: TRBV27

CDR3aa: CASSTRRTGMNTEAFF
CDR3nt: TGTGCCAGCAGCACCCGGAGGACAGGGATGAACACTGAAGCTTTCTTT
j_gene: TRBJ1-1
abundance: few
len: 16
d_gene: TRBD1
v_gene: TRBV5-6

CDR3aa: CASSVAPDDEQYF
CDR3nt: TGTGCCAGCAGCGTAGCGCCCGACGACGAGCAGTACTTC
j_gene: TRBJ2-7
abundance: few
len: 13
d_gene: .
v_gene: TRBV9

CDR3aa: CASSFPGAVYGYTF
CDR3nt: TGTGCCAGCAGCTTCCCAGGTGCGGTCTATGGCTACACCTTC
j_gene: TRBJ1-2
abundance: .
len: 14
d_gene: .
v_gene: TRBV7-2

CDR3aa: CASRLDRRSTDTQYF
CDR3nt: TGTGCCAGCAGATTGGACAGACGGTCCACAGATACGCAGTATTTT
j_gene: TRBJ2-3
abundance: .
len: 15
d_gene: .
v_gene: TRBV5-4

CDR3aa: CASSSLGGGSQPQHF
CDR3nt: TGTGCCAGCAGTTCTCTAGGGGGGGGCTCTCAGCCCCAGCATTTT
j_gene: TRBJ1-5
abundance: few
len: 15
d_gene: .
v_gene: TRBV6-1

CDR3aa: CSARVDLTHNEQFF
CDR3nt: TGCAGTGCTAGAGTTGACTTAACTCACAATGAGCAGTTCTTC
j_gene: TRBJ2-1
abundance: .
len: 14
d_gene: .
v_gene: TRBV20-1

CDR3aa: CATSREGEQYGYTF
CDR3nt: TGTGCCACCAGCAGAGAAGGGGAACAGTATGGCTACACCTTC
j_gene: TRBJ1-2
abundance: .
len: 14
d_gene: .
v_gene: TRBV15

CDR3aa: CASSPRLAADTF
CDR3nt: TGTGCCAGCAGCCCGAGGCTGGCAGCGGACACCTTC
j_gene: TRBJ1-2
abundance: .
len: 12
d_gene: .
v_gene: TRBV9

CDR3aa: CASSLGTGVGTDTQYF
CDR3nt: TGTGCCAGCAGCCTCGGGACAGGGGTGGGAACAGATACGCAGTATTTT
j_gene: TRBJ2-3
abundance: .
len: 16
d_gene: TRBD1
v_gene: TRBV5-6

CDR3aa: CSVTEAFF
CDR3nt: TGCAGCGTTACTGAAGCTTTCTTT
j_gene: TRBJ1-1
abundance: few
len: 8
d_gene: .
v_gene: TRBV29-1

CDR3aa: CASSGQGIEAFF
CDR3nt: TGTGCCAGCAGTGGACAGGGTATTGAAGCTTTCTTT
j_gene: TRBJ1-1
abundance: .
len: 12
d_gene: TRBD1
v_gene: TRBV28

CDR3aa: CSASPSEARNTEAFF
CDR3nt: TGCAGTGCTAGCCCATCGGAGGCGAGGAACACTGAAGCTTTCTTT
j_gene: TRBJ1-1
abundance: few
len: 15
d_gene: .
v_gene: TRBV20-1

CDR3aa: CASRTGTGPNTIYF
CDR3nt: TGTGCCAGCAGAACCGGGACAGGGCCAAACACCATATATTTT
j_gene: TRBJ1-3
abundance: .
len: 14
d_gene: TRBD1
v_gene: TRBV2

CDR3aa: CASSLERYEQETQYF
CDR3nt: TGTGCCAGCAGCTTAGAGCGGTACGAACAAGAGACCCAGTACTTC
j_gene: TRBJ2-5
abundance: many
len: 15
d_gene: .
v_gene: TRBV7-2

CDR3aa: CASSLGVRVLEQTQYF
CDR3nt: TGTGCCAGCAGCTTAGGGGTACGGGTGCTGGAACAGACCCAGTACTTC
j_gene: TRBJ2-5
abundance: few
len: 16
d_gene: .
v_gene: TRBV11-2

CDR3aa: CASSLPSRGDYEQYF
CDR3nt: TGTGCCAGCAGCTTGCCCTCACGAGGGGACTACGAGCAGTACTTC
j_gene: TRBJ2-7
abundance: .
len: 15
d_gene: .
v_gene: TRBV5-6

CDR3aa: CASSFSGEQYF
CDR3nt: TGTGCCAGCAGTTTTTCTGGCGAACAGTACTTC
j_gene: TRBJ2-7
abundance: few
len: 11
d_gene: .
v_gene: TRBV12-3/TRBV12-4

CDR3aa: CASSFRQGTDTQYF
CDR3nt: TGTGCCAGCAGTTTTAGACAGGGCACAGATACGCAGTATTTT
j_gene: TRBJ2-3
abundance: .
len: 14
d_gene: .
v_gene: TRBV28

CDR3aa: CATSDSGTGRYEQYF
CDR3nt: TGTGCCACCAGCGATTCCGGGACAGGGCGCTACGAGCAGTACTTC
j_gene: TRBJ2-7
abundance: once
len: 15
d_gene: TRBD1
v_gene: TRBV24-1

CDR3aa: CASSLWQGGSTEAFF
CDR3nt: TGTGCCAGCAGCTTATGGCAGGGAGGGAGCACTGAAGCTTTCTTT
j_gene: TRBJ1-1
abundance: few
len: 15
d_gene: .
v_gene: TRBV5-6

CDR3aa: CASSPGTGYYEQYF
CDR3nt: TGTGCCAGCAGTCCTGGGACAGGGTACTACGAGCAGTACTTC
j_gene: TRBJ2-7
abundance: .
len: 14
d_gene: TRBD1
v_gene: TRBV27

CDR3aa: CASSPGTTGELFF
CDR3nt: TGTGCCAGCAGTCCGGGCACCACCGGGGAGCTGTTTTTT
j_gene: TRBJ2-2
abundance: .
len: 13
d_gene: .
v_gene: TRBV12-3/TRBV12-4

CDR3aa: CASSLAQPPGRHEQFF
CDR3nt: TGTGCCAGCAGCTTAGCGCAACCCCCCGGGCGGCATGAGCAGTTCTTC
j_gene: TRBJ2-1
abundance: .
len: 16
d_gene: .
v_gene: TRBV7-9

CDR3aa: CASSLPPQGENTGELFF
CDR3nt: TGTGCCAGCAGTTTACCGCCCCAGGGTGAGAACACCGGGGAGCTGTTTTTT
j_gene: TRBJ2-2
abundance: few
len: 17
d_gene: .
v_gene: TRBV28

CDR3aa: CATSREMDSSYGYTF
CDR3nt: TGTGCCACCAGCAGAGAGATGGACAGTTCCTATGGCTACACCTTC
j_gene: TRBJ1-2
abundance: once
len: 15
d_gene: .
v_gene: TRBV15

CDR3aa: CASSFGQGNQPQHF
CDR3nt: TGTGCCAGCAGTTTCGGACAGGGAAATCAGCCCCAGCATTTT
j_gene: TRBJ1-5
abundance: .
len: 14
d_gene: TRBD1
v_gene: TRBV27

CDR3aa: CASSLESSGANVLTF
CDR3nt: TGTGCCAGCAGCTTAGAGTCCTCTGGGGCCAACGTCCTGACTTTC
j_gene: TRBJ2-6
abundance: .
len: 15
d_gene: .
v_gene: TRBV7-2

CDR3aa: CSVGGPVPDTQYF
CDR3nt: TGCAGCGTTGGCGGTCCGGTCCCAGATACGCAGTATTTT
j_gene: TRBJ2-3
abundance: .
len: 13
d_gene: .
v_gene: TRBV29-1

CDR3aa: CASSLDRIYEQYF
CDR3nt: TGTGCCAGCAGTCTCGACAGAATCTACGAGCAGTACTTC
j_gene: TRBJ2-7
abundance: once
len: 13
d_gene: .
v_gene: TRBV12-3/TRBV12-4

CDR3aa: CASAPPGQHFNQPQHF
CDR3nt: TGTGCCAGCGCCCCACCGGGACAGCATTTCAATCAGCCCCAGCATTTT
j_gene: TRBJ1-5
abundance: few
len: 16
d_gene: TRBD1
v_gene: TRBV6-2/TRBV6-3

CDR3aa: CASSPSGHGLMNTEAFF
CDR3nt: TGTGCCAGCTCACCCTCGGGACACGGCCTAATGAACACTGAAGCTTTCTTT
j_gene: TRBJ1-1
abundance: .
len: 17
d_gene: .
v_gene: TRBV18

CDR3aa: CSVEYRVGIPTQGTQYF
CDR3nt: TGCAGCGTTGAATACAGGGTTGGCATCCCCACCCAGGGGACCCAGTACTTC
j_gene: TRBJ2-5
abundance: .
len: 17
d_gene: .
v_gene: TRBV29-1

CDR3aa: CASSHPTGFGEQFF
CDR3nt: TGTGCCAGCAGCCACCCGACAGGATTCGGCGAGCAGTTCTTC
j_gene: TRBJ2-1
abundance: .
len: 14
d_gene: .
v_gene: TRBV7-2

CDR3aa: CASRRQRENQNIQYF
CDR3nt: TGCGCCAGCAGGCGACAGCGGGAGAATCAAAACATTCAGTACTTC
j_gene: TRBJ2-4
abundance: .
len: 15
d_gene: TRBD2
v_gene: TRBV10-2

CDR3aa: CASSSGTGNSPLHF
CDR3nt: TGTGCCAGCAGCTCCGGGACAGGGAATTCACCCCTCCACTTT
j_gene: TRBJ1-6
abundance: .
len: 14
d_gene: TRBD1
v_gene: TRBV12-3/TRBV12-4

CDR3aa: CASSTNREPSTDTQYF
CDR3nt: TGTGCCAGCAGTACCAACAGGGAACCTAGCACAGATACGCAGTATTTT
j_gene: TRBJ2-3
abundance: .
len: 16
d_gene: .
v_gene: TRBV6-5

CDR3aa: CSASMGQVYSNQPQHF
CDR3nt: TGCAGTGCTTCCATGGGACAGGTGTATAGCAATCAGCCCCAGCATTTT
j_gene: TRBJ1-5
abundance: few
len: 16
d_gene: TRBD1
v_gene: TRBV20-1

CDR3aa: CASSLDREDTGELFF
CDR3nt: TGCGCCAGCAGCCTGGACAGGGAGGACACCGGGGAGCTGTTTTTT
j_gene: TRBJ2-2
abundance: .
len: 15
d_gene: TRBD1
v_gene: TRBV5-1

CDR3aa: CASSFKSSGNTIYF
CDR3nt: TGTGCCAGCAGCTTCAAGAGCTCTGGAAACACCATATATTTT
j_gene: TRBJ1-3
abundance: few
len: 14
d_gene: .
v_gene: TRBV7-2